Sequencing of this T cell receptor (beta chain) was carried out in a study of human T cells and chemical hapten exposure. Study conclusions and caveats: The donors suffered from alopecia, so their immune response may not match that of healthy people.

Time point in this sample: patch test 2, 6 weeks after DPC sensitization. Regarding treatment: therapeutic diphenylcyclopropenone sensitization with weekly scalp DPC. Unfractionated whole blood was the source of the extracted total RNA. Original processing notes: Samples ranged from roughly 23,224 to 690,600 TCRs, with a median of roughly 95,000. MiXCR, applied by TCRdb to the RACE reads, yields one record per CDR3 protein. Clone size and V and J calls follow TCRdb, not the original study. The sample has some 42,000 distinct CDR3 sequences; more than 9% are singletons. This clonotype was counted ten times or more. As yet, its antigen is unknown. Germline V gene sequence: CDR1 LNHDA, CDR2 SQIVND (reference sequence). V lost 6 bases to trimming and J lost 2 bases; unmatched junction nucleotides: 6. The CDR3 extends over 15 amino acids.

This TCR was recovered from a woman in her twenties or thirties with alopecia areata. Some clones in this sample may be carry-over from other donors' samples. The sequences come from whole blood, collected in connection with sensitization to the hapten diphenylcyclopropenone (DPC). The chain couples TRBV19 to TRBJ1-5, with 8 nucleotides matching TRBD1. The CDR3 protein is CASRTPGQGNQPQHF. The DNA of the CDR3 is TGTGCCAGTAGAACTCCGGGACAGGGCAATCAGCCCCAGCATTTT.